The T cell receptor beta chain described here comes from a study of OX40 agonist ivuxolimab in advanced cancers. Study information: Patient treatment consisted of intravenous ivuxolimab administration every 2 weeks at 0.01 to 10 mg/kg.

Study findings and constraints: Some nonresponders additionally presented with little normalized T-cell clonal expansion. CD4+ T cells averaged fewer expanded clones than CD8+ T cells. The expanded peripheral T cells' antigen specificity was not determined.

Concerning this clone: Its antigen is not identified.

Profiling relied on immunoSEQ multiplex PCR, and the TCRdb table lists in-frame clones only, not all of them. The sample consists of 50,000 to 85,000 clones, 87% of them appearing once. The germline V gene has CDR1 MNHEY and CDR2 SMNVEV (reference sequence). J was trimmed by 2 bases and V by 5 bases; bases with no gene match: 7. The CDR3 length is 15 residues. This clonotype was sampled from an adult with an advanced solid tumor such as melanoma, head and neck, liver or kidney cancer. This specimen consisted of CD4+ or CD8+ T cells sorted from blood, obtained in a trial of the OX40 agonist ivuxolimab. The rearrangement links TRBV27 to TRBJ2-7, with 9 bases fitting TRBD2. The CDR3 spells CASSLRLADPYEQYF. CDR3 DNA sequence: TGTGCCAGCAGTCTCCGACTAGCGGATCCCTACGAGCAGTACTTC.